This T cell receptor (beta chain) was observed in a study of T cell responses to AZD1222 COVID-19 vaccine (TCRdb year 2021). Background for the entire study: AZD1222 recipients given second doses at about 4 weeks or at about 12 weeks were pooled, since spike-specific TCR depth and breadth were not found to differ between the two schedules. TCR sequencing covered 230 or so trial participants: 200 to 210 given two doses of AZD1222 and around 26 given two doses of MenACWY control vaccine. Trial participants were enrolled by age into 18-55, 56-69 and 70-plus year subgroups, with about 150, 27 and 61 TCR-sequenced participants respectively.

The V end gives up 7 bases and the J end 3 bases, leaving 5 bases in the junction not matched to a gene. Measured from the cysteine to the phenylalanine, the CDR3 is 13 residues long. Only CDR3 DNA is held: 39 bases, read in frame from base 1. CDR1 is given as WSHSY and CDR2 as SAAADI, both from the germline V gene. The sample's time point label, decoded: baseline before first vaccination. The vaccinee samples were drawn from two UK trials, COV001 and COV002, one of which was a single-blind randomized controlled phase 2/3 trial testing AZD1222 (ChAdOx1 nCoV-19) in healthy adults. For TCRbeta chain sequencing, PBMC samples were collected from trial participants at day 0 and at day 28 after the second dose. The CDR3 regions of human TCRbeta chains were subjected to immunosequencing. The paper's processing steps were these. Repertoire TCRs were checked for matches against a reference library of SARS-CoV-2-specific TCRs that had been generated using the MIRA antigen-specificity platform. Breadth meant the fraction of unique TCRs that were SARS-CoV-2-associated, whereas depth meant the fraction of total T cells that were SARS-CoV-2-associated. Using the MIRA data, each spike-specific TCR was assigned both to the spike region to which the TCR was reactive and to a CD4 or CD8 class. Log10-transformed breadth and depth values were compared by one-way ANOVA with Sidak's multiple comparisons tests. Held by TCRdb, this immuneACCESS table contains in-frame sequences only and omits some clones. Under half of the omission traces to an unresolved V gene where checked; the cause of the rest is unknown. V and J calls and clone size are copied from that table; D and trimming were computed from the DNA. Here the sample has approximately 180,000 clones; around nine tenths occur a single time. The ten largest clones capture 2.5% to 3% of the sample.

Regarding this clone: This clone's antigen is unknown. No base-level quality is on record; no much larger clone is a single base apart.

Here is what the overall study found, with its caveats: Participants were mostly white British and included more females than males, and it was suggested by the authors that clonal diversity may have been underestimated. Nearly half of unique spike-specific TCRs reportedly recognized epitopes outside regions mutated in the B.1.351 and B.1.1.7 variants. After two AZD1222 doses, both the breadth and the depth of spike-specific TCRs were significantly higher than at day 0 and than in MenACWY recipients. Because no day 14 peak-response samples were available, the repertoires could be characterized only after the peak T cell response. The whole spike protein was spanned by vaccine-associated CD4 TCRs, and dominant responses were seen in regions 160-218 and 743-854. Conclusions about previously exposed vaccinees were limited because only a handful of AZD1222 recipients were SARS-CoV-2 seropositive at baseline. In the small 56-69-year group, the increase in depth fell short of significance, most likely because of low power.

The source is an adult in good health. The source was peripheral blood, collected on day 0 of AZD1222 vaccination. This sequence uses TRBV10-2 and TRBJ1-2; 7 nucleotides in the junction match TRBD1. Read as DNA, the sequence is TGCGCCAGCACTGGGACAGACCACTATGGCTACACCTTC. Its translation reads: CASTGTDHYGYTF.